These 18 T cell receptor beta chains share one sample of origin, sequenced in a study of shared clonotypes between healthy human individuals. TCRdb keeps only in-frame clones here, not all; method: immunoSEQ multiplex PCR. Of 2.5 million or so clones detected, around 90% appear once; the ten largest clones hold around 0.15%. Sequenced: naive CD4+ T cells sorted from blood. The subset was: CD45RA+ positively selected. The receptor source for this set is a man aged 18-30 years in good health.

There are a few counts of this clone. The gene calls are TRBV27 and TRBJ1-5; D possibly corresponds to TRBD1 (5 bases). Germline V gives CDR1 MNHEY, CDR2 SMNVEV (reference sequence). CDR3 length: 16 amino acids. V was clipped by 6 bases and J by 1 base, with 16 bases between them. Here the CDR3 reads CASRFLGRDSNQPQHF. CDR3 in DNA: TGTGCCAGCAGATTCCTCGGCCGGGACAGCAATCAGCCCCAGCATTTT.

This chain joins TRBV18 and TRBJ1-4, with 7 bases fitting TRBD1. This CDR3 region has 15 residues. J lost 5 bases, V lost 6 bases, and 9 bases had no gene match. Germline V gives CDR1 KGHSH, CDR2 LQKENI. The CDR3 DNA is TGTGCCAGCTCCCCGAGGGACAGCTCGAATGAAAAACTGTTTTTT. Protein: CASSPRDSSNEKLFF.

This clone was picked up one time. The chain is built from TRBV2 and TRBJ1-1, with D tentatively TRBD1 (6 bases). CDR1 SNHLY and CDR2 FYNNEI come from the germline V gene. CDR3 size: 14 residues. V gave up 8 bases and J gave up 0 bases, with 13 bases separating them. CDR3 sequence (DNA): TGTGCCAGCGGGGCGCAGGGGCTGAACACTGAAGCTTTCTTT. Translated: CASGAQGLNTEAFF.

The chain links TRBV7-9 to TRBJ1-6; 9 nucleotides line up with TRBD1. The germline V gene has CDR1 SEHNR and CDR2 FQNEAQ (reference sequence). V trimming: 5 bases; J trimming: 7 bases; junction bases outside the gene matches: 6. This CDR3 region has 15 residues. In DNA, the CDR3 is TGTGCCAGCAGCCAACGGACAGGGGCCAATTCACCCCTCCACTTT. It translates to CASSQRTGANSPLHF.

V usage is TRBV9 and J usage is TRBJ1-3, with 9 bases identical to TRBD1. V dropped 3 bases and J dropped 8; count of bases not matched to a gene: 9. The CDR3 runs 15 residues. Germline V lookup: CDR1 SGDLS, CDR2 YYNGEE. This CDR3 reads CASSAGGQGWDTIYF. The CDR3 nucleotides read TGTGCCAGCAGCGCTGGGGGACAGGGTTGGGACACCATATATTTT. Filled out from reference TRBV9 and TRBJ1-3, the complete variable domain reads DSGVTQTPKHLITATGQRVTLRCSPRSGDLSVYWYQQSLDQGLQFLIQYYNGEERAKGNILERFSAQQFPDLHSELNLSSLELGDSALYFCASSAGGQGWDTIYFGEGSWLTVV.

The chain carries TRBV28 and TRBJ2-1; 7 bases map to TRBD2. CDR1 is MDHEN, CDR2 SYDVKM, per germline. CDR3 length equals 16 residues. With 6 bases clipped from V and 0 bases from J, the junction kept 8 bases outside the gene matches. CDR3 sequence: CASSTTSANSYNEQFF. DNA for the CDR3: TGTGCCAGCAGCACCACTAGCGCAAACTCCTACAATGAGCAGTTCTTC.

V usage is TRBV6-1 and J usage is TRBJ2-7, with D tentatively TRBD1 (6 bases). The ends were cut back, 7 bases at V and 3 bases at J, with 19 bases in the middle. This CDR3 is built from 15 residues. Germline CDR1 and CDR2: MNHNS and SASEGT. The CDR3 nucleotides are TGTGCCAGCACCACCAGGGACATTCTAGTCTACGAGCAGTACTTC. Amino acid sequence: CASTTRDILVYEQYF.

V is TRBV12-5 and J is TRBJ2-5; D remains unclear. CDR1 is LGHNT and CDR2 is FRNRAP in the germline V gene. There are 14 residues in the CDR3. V shed 7 bases and J shed 1 base, with 13 bases lying between them. The CDR3 loop is CASAPDSPQETQYF. The CDR3 DNA reads TGTGCTAGTGCCCCGGATAGCCCCCAAGAGACCCAGTACTTC.

This chain joins TRBV19 and TRBJ1-1, with 8 bases that match TRBD1. Germline trimming cut 4 bases from V and 0 bases from J; bases unmatched to any gene: 4. CDR3 length: 15 residues. The germline V gene has CDR1 LNHDA and CDR2 SQIVND (reference sequence). The CDR3 nucleotides are TGTGCCAGTAGTAGACAGGGGCGGGTGAACACTGAAGCTTTCTTT. Protein product: CASSRQGRVNTEAFF. The full variable domain, completed using reference TRBV19 and TRBJ1-1, is DGGITQSPKYLFRKEGQNVTLSCEQNLNHDAMYWYRQDPGQGLRLIYYSQIVNDFQKGDIAEGYSVSREKKESFPLTVTSAQKNPTAFYLCASSRQGRVNTEAFFGQGTRLTVV.

This clone showed up just once. This sample includes further DNA sequences coding for the same CDR3. The chain employs TRBV6-1 and TRBJ2-7, with 9 bases that match TRBD1. Germline V gene lookup returns CDR1 MNHNS and CDR2 SASEGT. V gave up 5 bases and J gave up 3 bases; unmatched junction bases: 5. The CDR3 consists of 14 residues. The CDR3 coding sequence is TGTGCCAGCAGTAGCCGGGACAGGGTCTACGAGCAGTACTTC. This translates into CASSSRDRVYEQYF.

This CDR3 reads CASSGGTVGRETQYF. The CDR3 DNA sequence: TGTGCCAGCAGTGGAGGGACAGTCGGACGAGAGACCCAGTACTTC. The rearrangement joins TRBV6-1 to TRBJ2-5, with 7 nucleotides matching TRBD1. CDR3 length equals 15 residues. CDR1 MNHNS and CDR2 SASEGT come from the germline V gene. J was trimmed by 4 bases and V by 4 bases; bases with no gene match: 9.

This chain links TRBV6-1 with TRBJ1-1; D not resolved. The CDR3 is 13 amino acids. V was shortened by 7 bases and J by 4 bases, with 13 bases between the two germline ends. In germline, CDR1 is MNHNS, CDR2 SASEGT. The CDR3 sequence is CASNGVLSTEAFF. In nucleotides, the CDR3 is TGTGCCAGCAATGGGGTGTTGAGCACTGAAGCTTTCTTT.

This chain uses TRBV6-5 with TRBJ1-5, with 8 bases identical to TRBD1. V was pared by 6 bases and J by 7 bases, with 11 bases of the junction left unmatched. Germline lookup yields CDR1 MNHEY and CDR2 SVGAGI. This CDR3 spans 15 amino acids. CDR3 sequence: CASSKTGEGKQPQHF. CDR3 in DNA: TGTGCCAGCAGCAAGACAGGGGAAGGGAAACAGCCCCAGCATTTT.

The chain is built from TRBV5-8 and TRBJ2-7; 9 bases are a match to TRBD1. V lost 6 bases and J lost 5; bases outside the gene matches: 6. Germline lookup yields CDR1 SGHTS and CDR2 YDEGEE. The CDR3 runs 13 residues. The CDR3 coding sequence is TGTGCCAGCACCCCGGGACAGGGCGACGAGCAGTACTTC. Protein sequence: CASTPGQGDEQYF.

The CDR3: CASSMGAAYSNQPQHF. The CDR3 DNA reads TGTGCCAGTAGTATGGGGGCGGCTTATAGCAATCAGCCCCAGCATTTT. The rearrangement joins TRBV19 to TRBJ1-5; weak D call: TRBD1 (6 bases). V dropped 3 bases and J dropped 0 bases, with 12 bases sitting between them. The CDR3 extends over 16 amino acids. Germline V gene sequence: CDR1 LNHDA, CDR2 SQIVND (reference sequence).

The chain combines TRBV5-1 with TRBJ1-3; the D is unclear. CDR3 length: 15 residues. CDR1 and CDR2 (germline): SGHRS, YFSETQ. The germline V and J ends were trimmed by 0 bases and 5 bases, with 12 bases remaining between them. This CDR3 is CASSLEAGSRNTIYF. The CDR3 DNA reads TGCGCCAGCAGCTTGGAGGCGGGGAGTCGAAACACCATATATTTT.

The chain is built from TRBV7-9 and TRBJ1-6, with TRBD1 as a possible D gene (5 bases). The germline V gene encodes CDR1 SEHNR and CDR2 FQNEAQ (reference sequence). V shed 2 bases and J shed 9 bases, with 14 bases lying between them. The CDR3 extends over 15 amino acids. For the CDR3, the DNA is TGTGCCAGCAGCTTAATATCAGGGATCGGTTCACCCCTCCACTTT. Protein: CASSLISGIGSPLHF.

This chain joins TRBV6-1 and TRBJ2-1; 7 nucleotides agree with TRBD2. Per germline, CDR1 MNHNS and CDR2 SASEGT. The CDR3 spans 14 residues. With V trimmed by 5 bases and J by 2 bases, 3 bases remained unmatched. The CDR3 spells CASSRGDPYNEQFF. Here the CDR3 DNA reads TGTGCCAGCAGTCGGGGGGATCCCTACAATGAGCAGTTCTTC.